This entry concerns a single T cell receptor (beta chain). The antigen remains undetermined. This entry belongs to a study of cytomegalovirus exposure and HLA in healthy donors. Study-wide points: Investigators reported some 150 TCR beta chains as tied to cytomegalovirus. Later analysis identified a missense DCLRE1C variant that was linked to TCR beta V- and J-gene trimming. Sequencing likely caused a cluster of highly shared sequence variants.

V lost 4 bases and J 6 bases, leaving 18 bases between the germline ends. CDR3 length: 15 residues. Germline CDR1 MRHNA, CDR2 SNTAGT. This PCR relied on a set of 60 Vbeta primers and 13 Jbeta primers. Clones were sequenced by immunoSEQ multiplex PCR, and TCRdb holds only the in-frame ones, with some missing. In the table there are about 160,000 clones, around 88% of which are singletons. The sample taken for sequencing was PBMCs. The gene calls are TRBV6-4 and TRBJ1-2; TRBD1 might be the D (5 bases). The origin of this receptor is a woman in her twenties or thirties in good health and CMV-seronegative. CDR3 region: CASSVLLGGGDGYTF. The CDR3 DNA sequence: TGTGCCAGCAGTGTTCTTCTGGGGGGAGGGGATGGCTACACCTTC.